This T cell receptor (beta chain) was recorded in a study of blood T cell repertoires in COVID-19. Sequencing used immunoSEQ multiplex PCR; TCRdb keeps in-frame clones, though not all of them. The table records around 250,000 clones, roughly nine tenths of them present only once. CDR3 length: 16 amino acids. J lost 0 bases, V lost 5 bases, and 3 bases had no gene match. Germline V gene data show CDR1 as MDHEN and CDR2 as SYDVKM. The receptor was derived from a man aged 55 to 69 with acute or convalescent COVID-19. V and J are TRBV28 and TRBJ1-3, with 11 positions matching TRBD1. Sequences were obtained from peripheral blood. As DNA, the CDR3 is TGTGCCAGCAGTCGGACAGGGGGCTTCTCTGGAAACACCATATATTTT. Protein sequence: CASSRTGGFSGNTIYF.